This record concerns one T cell receptor (beta chain) sequence. Its antigen is undetermined. The germline gives CDR1 SEHNR, CDR2 FQNEAQ (reference sequence). The CDR3 is made up of 15 amino acids. Trimming took 5 bases from V and 3 from J; bases not matched to a gene: 9. Anyone with autoimmune disease history or systemic immunosuppression was excluded. Repertoires were generated with immunoSEQ multiplex PCR, while TCRdb's copy carries only in-frame clones and drops some. The table includes around 21,000 clones, around 67% detected once. This specimen belongs to a study of OX40 agonist ivuxolimab in advanced cancers. Study-level information: The dose-escalation cohort was approximately 81% male, with a mean age of around 60 years, ranging roughly 23 to 79. General study findings and limits: By week 6 at 0.1 to 3.0 mg/kg, blood CD4+ and CD8+ T cells had expanded clonally. The authors also found low normalized T-cell clonal expansion in some nonresponders.

The specimen was CD4+ or CD8+ T cells sorted from blood, collected in a trial of the OX40 agonist ivuxolimab. This TCR was recovered from an adult with an advanced solid tumor such as melanoma, head and neck, liver or kidney cancer. This chain joins TRBV7-9 and TRBJ1-2; TRBD1 matches 7 bases. The CDR3 DNA sequence: TGTGCCAGCAGCCTACCGACAGGGATGCACTATGGCTACACCTTC. This gives the protein CASSLPTGMHYGYTF. Drawing the rest from reference TRBV7-9 and TRBJ1-2, the complete variable domain is DTGVSQNPRHKITKRGQNVTFRCDPISEHNRLYWYRQTLGQGPEFLTYFQNEAQLEKSRLLSDRFSAERPKGSFSTLEIQRTEQGDSAMYLCASSLPTGMHYGYTFGSGTRLTVV.